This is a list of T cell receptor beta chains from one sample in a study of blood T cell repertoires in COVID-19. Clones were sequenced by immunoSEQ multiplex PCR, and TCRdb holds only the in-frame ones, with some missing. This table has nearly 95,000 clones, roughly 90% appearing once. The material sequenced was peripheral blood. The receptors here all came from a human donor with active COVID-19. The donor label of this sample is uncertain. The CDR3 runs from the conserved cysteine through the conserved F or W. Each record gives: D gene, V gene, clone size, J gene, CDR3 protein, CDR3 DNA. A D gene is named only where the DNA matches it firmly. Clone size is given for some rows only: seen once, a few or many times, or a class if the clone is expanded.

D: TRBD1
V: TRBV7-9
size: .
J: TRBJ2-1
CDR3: CASSLVNRGNEQFF
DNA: TGTGCCAGCAGCTTAGTAAACAGGGGGAATGAGCAGTTCTTC

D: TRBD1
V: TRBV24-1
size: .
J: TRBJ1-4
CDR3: CATSDPGTGNEKLFF
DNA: TGTGCCACCAGTGACCCCGGGACAGGGAACGAAAAACTGTTTTTT

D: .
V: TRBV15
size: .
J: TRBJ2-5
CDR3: CATSTASPGWETQYF
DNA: TGTGCCACCAGCACCGCTTCCCCAGGATGGGAGACCCAGTACTTC

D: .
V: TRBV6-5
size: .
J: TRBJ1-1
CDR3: CASSYAPQSEAFF
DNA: TGTGCCAGCAGTTACGCTCCTCAGTCTGAAGCTTTCTTT

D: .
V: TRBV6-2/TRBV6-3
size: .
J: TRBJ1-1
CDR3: CASSLKGNTEAFF
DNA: TGTGCCAGCAGTTTGAAGGGGAATACTGAAGCTTTCTTT

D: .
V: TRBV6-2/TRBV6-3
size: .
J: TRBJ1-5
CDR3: CASSRDTSSSNQPQHF
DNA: TGTGCCAGCAGTCGGGACACGAGTAGTAGCAATCAGCCCCAGCATTTT

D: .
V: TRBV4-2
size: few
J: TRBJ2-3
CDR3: CASSQGGGADTQYF
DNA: TGTGCCAGCAGCCAAGGAGGGGGGGCAGATACGCAGTATTTT

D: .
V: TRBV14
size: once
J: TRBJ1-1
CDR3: CASSQERPSEAFF
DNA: TGTGCCAGCAGCCAAGAGAGGCCCTCTGAAGCTTTCTTT

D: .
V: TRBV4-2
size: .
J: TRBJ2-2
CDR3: CASSQDEGGTGELFF
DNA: TGTGCCAGCAGCCAAGATGAGGGAGGTACCGGGGAGCTGTTTTTT

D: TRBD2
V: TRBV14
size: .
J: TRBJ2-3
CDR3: CASSQDVAGGPTDTQYF
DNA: TGTGCCAGCAGCCAAGATGTAGCGGGGGGCCCCACAGATACGCAGTATTTT

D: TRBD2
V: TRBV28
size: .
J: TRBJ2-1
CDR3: CASSPAGLAGGGEQFF
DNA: TGTGCCAGCAGCCCCGCGGGACTAGCGGGGGGTGGTGAGCAGTTCTTC

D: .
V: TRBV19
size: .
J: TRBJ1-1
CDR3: CASSIGEGNTEAFF
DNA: TGTGCCAGTAGTATTGGGGAGGGGAACACTGAAGCTTTCTTT

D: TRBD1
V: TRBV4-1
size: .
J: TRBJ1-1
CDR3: CASSQHPDRGTEAFF
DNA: TGCGCCAGCAGCCAACATCCCGACAGGGGAACTGAAGCTTTCTTT

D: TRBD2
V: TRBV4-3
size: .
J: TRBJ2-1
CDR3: CASSLGLAGEEQFF
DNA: TGCGCCAGCAGCCTAGGACTAGCGGGGGAAGAGCAGTTCTTC

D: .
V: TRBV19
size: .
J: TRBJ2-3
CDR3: CASSIASTDTQYF
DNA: TGTGCCAGTAGTATAGCTAGCACAGATACGCAGTATTTT

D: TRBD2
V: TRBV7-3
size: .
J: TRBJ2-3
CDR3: CASSLSGGAVDTQYF
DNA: TGTGCCAGCAGCTTAAGCGGGGGGGCCGTGGATACGCAGTATTTT

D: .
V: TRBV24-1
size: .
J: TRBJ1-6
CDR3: CATKPAKSDSLNSPLHF
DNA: TGTGCCACCAAGCCTGCAAAATCCGACAGCCTGAATTCACCCCTCCACTTT

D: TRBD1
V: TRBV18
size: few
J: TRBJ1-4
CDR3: CASSHGTDEKLFF
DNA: TGTGCCAGCTCACACGGGACAGATGAAAAACTGTTTTTT

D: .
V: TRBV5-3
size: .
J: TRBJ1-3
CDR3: CARSLKRTVARSGNTIYF
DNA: TGTGCCAGAAGCTTAAAAAGGACAGTCGCCCGCTCTGGAAACACCATATATTTT

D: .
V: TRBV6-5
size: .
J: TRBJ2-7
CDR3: CASRTVNSYEQYF
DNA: TGTGCCAGCAGGACAGTGAATTCCTACGAGCAGTACTTC